Listed here is a single T cell receptor (beta chain). Its antigen remains undetermined. There are no base qualities to consult, and no much larger clone falls within one base. V is pared back by 3 bases and J by 2 bases, with 25 bases lying between the germline termini. The germline V gene (reference sequence) supplies CDR1 LNHDA and CDR2 SQIVND. The CDR3 runs 19 residues from the cysteine to the phenylalanine. Kept here is only the CDR3 DNA, which spans 57 bases and is read in frame from base 1. The library was obtained by the immunoSEQ multiplex PCR assay. What TCRdb holds here is the immuneACCESS table cut down to in-frame rearrangements. Part of the clones is not present; checked against another copy, under half of the missing clones reflect an unresolved V gene, and the others are unexplained. Here the sample has fewer than 15,000 clones; roughly 94% occur a single time. The top ten clonotypes cover 7% to 9% of the sample.

The data were obtained in a study of technical replicates of blood from several donors (dated by TCRdb to about 2017). The source of this sequence is a human donor in good health. The sequenced sample was PBMCs. The sequence joins TRBV19 to TRBJ1-2, with TRBD1 perhaps the D gene, on 6 matching bases. The CDR3 corresponds to CASSIRDRFYAAENYGYTF. Here is the DNA: TGTGCCAGTAGTATCCGAGACAGGTTCTACGCCGCGGAGAACTATGGCTACACCTTC. With all but the CDR3 taken from the reference TRBV19 and TRBJ1-2 genes, the full variable domain is: DGGITQSPKYLFRKEGQNVTLSCEQNLNHDAMYWYRQDPGQGLRLIYYSQIVNDFQKGDIAEGYSVSREKKESFPLTVTSAQKNPTAFYLCASSIRDRFYAAENYGYTFGSGTRLTVV.